These 9 T cell receptor beta chains were sequenced from one sample in a study of siplizumab effects on memory and regulatory T cells. Repertoires were generated with immunoSEQ multiplex PCR, while TCRdb's copy carries only in-frame clones and drops some. Here the sample spans tens of thousands of clones, 95% to 98% being singletons. The specimen was naive CD8+ T cells sorted from blood. Receptors were obtained from a human donor in good health.

The V gene is TRBV5-4, the J gene TRBJ2-3; D unresolved. Germline-derived CDR1 and CDR2 are SGHNT and YYREEE (reference sequence). The CDR3 has 14 residues. V was trimmed by 4 bases and J by 5 bases, leaving 14 bases between them. The CDR3 DNA reads TGTGCCAGCAGCCCTTCGATTAGTGGAGATACGCAGTATTTT. Its translation: CASSPSISGDTQYF. Supplemented by reference TRBV5-4 and TRBJ2-3, the full variable domain reads ETGVTQSPTHLIKTRGQQVTLRCSSQSGHNTVSWYQQALGQGPQFIFQYYREEENGRGNFPPRFSGLQFPNYSSELNVNALELDDSALYLCASSPSISGDTQYFGPGTRLTVL.

The chain carries TRBV15 and TRBJ1-1; 10 bases map to TRBD1. V lost 7 bases, J lost 3 bases, and 14 bases stayed unmatched. The CDR3 is 17 residues long. Germline V gene sequence: CDR1 LNHNV, CDR2 YYDKDF (reference sequence). This chain's CDR3 is CATIFTWGGQGYTEAFF. The DNA of the CDR3 is TGTGCCACCATCTTCACCTGGGGGGGACAGGGGTACACTGAAGCTTTCTTT.

This chain joins TRBV7-2 and TRBJ2-3; possible D gene TRBD2, 5 bases. Trimming cost V 5 bases and J 5 bases, with 11 bases left between them. Germline CDR1 SGHTA, CDR2 FQGNSA. This CDR3 is built from 13 residues. Written as DNA, the CDR3 is TGTGCCAGCAGCCCACGACGGGGAGATACGCAGTATTTT. It translates to CASSPRRGDTQYF.

This clone has a single count. The chain employs TRBV7-9 and TRBJ1-1; 7 nucleotides align to TRBD1. The CDR3 sequence is 14 residues long. Germline V gene lookup returns CDR1 SEHNR and CDR2 FQNEAQ (reference sequence). Trimming removed 5 bases from V and 7 bases from J; junction bases left unmatched: 10. CDR3 in amino acids: CASSTRDSGVEAFF. DNA of the CDR3: TGTGCCAGCAGCACCCGGGACAGTGGAGTTGAAGCTTTCTTT.

The V and J genes are TRBV4-2 and TRBJ1-1; D is ambiguous. The CDR3 totals 16 residues. V was trimmed by 1 base and J by 6 bases, leaving 18 bases between them. Germline CDR1 reads LGHNA; CDR2 reads YNFKEQ. The CDR3 region is CASSQVWVEEVAEAFF. CDR3 DNA sequence: TGTGCCAGCAGCCAAGTTTGGGTAGAGGAAGTCGCTGAAGCTTTCTTT.

V gene TRBV7-9 combines with J gene TRBJ2-7, with D unresolved. Germline V CDR1 and CDR2: SEHNR, FQNEAQ (reference sequence). The CDR3 has 14 residues. V lost 1 base and J lost 3, with 10 bases in between. The CDR3: CASSLGTVYYEQYF. The CDR3 DNA reads as TGTGCCAGCAGCTTAGGGACGGTGTACTACGAGCAGTACTTC.

The CDR3, as DNA: TGCGCCAGCAGCTTGGAGGGCGCCGGGACAGCCTTGAACACTGAAGCTTTCTTT. This translates into CASSLEGAGTALNTEAFF. This chain connects TRBV5-1 to TRBJ1-1; TRBD1 matches at 7 bases. The trim removed 0 bases at V and 0 bases at J, leaving 11 bases unmatched. From germline, CDR1 is SGHRS and CDR2 YFSETQ. The length of the CDR3 is 18 residues.

This chain uses TRBV9 with TRBJ1-2; 9 bases agree with TRBD1. Germline trimming cut 3 bases from V and 2 bases from J; bases unmatched to any gene: 5. The CDR3 totals 15 residues. Germline V lookup: CDR1 SGDLS, CDR2 YYNGEE. The CDR3 loop reads CASSADRGSNYGYTF. Written as DNA, the CDR3 is TGTGCCAGCAGCGCCGACAGGGGGTCAAACTATGGCTACACCTTC.

The J gene is TRBJ2-5, the V gene TRBV9; no firm D call. The CDR3 sequence is 12 residues long. Deletions cut 4 bases from V and 11 bases from J, with 15 bases between. Germline V gene sequence: CDR1 SGDLS, CDR2 YYNGEE. The CDR3 reads CASSSPSLEQYF. The CDR3 DNA is TGTGCCAGCAGCTCTCCCTCATTGGAGCAGTACTTC.